Listed below are T cell receptor beta chains from one sample, sequenced in a study of T cell changes during pregnancy in multiple sclerosis. Method: immunoSEQ multiplex PCR; TCRdb's copy keeps in-frame clones and lacks some. The sample has tens of thousands of clones, under 95% seen once. The material sequenced was CD4+ T cells from peripheral blood mononuclear cells, taken in the second trimester of pregnancy. The receptors stem from a female donor with multiple sclerosis, enrolled in a pregnancy study. The CDR3 runs from the conserved cysteine through the conserved F or W. A D gene is named only where the DNA matches it firmly. Only part of the rows carry a size: once, few, many, or a class if the clone is expanded.

CDR3 DNA	CDR3 protein	J gene	D gene	V gene	clone size
TGTGCCAGCAGTTACCAGGGTTCCATTAGCACAGATACGCAGTATTTT	CASSYQGSISTDTQYF	TRBJ2-3	-	TRBV6-5	-
TGTGCCAGCAGCCGGGACTATCTTTCCTACAATGAGCAGTTCTTC	CASSRDYLSYNEQFF	TRBJ2-1	TRBD2	TRBV27	-
TGTGCCAGCAGCCCACTCGGGGGGTCCACTGGCTACACCTTC	CASSPLGGSTGYTF	TRBJ1-2	-	TRBV7-9	-
TGCGCCAGCAGCGAGACTAGCGTCCAAGAGACCCAGTACTTC	CASSETSVQETQYF	TRBJ2-5	TRBD2	TRBV5-1	-
TGTGCCAGCAGTTTAGTACAGGGAAATGAAAAACTGTTTTTT	CASSLVQGNEKLFF	TRBJ1-4	-	TRBV6-5	-
TGCACCAGCAGCCAAGGGGACAGGGAGGGACACGAGCAGTACTTC	CTSSQGDREGHEQYF	TRBJ2-7	-	TRBV1	-
TGTGCCAGCAGCTTATACGGGAAAAACACTGAAGCTTTCTTT	CASSLYGKNTEAFF	TRBJ1-1	-	TRBV11-2	-
TGTGCCATCACCTACTTCGGGACAGCTCTCCCTCCGGGAGTGTACGAGCAGTACTTC	CAITYFGTALPPGVYEQYF	TRBJ2-7	-	TRBV10-3	-
TGTGCCTGGAGTGTAAGGGGGGGCTCTGGAAACACCATATATTTT	CAWSVRGGSGNTIYF	TRBJ1-3	-	TRBV30	-
TGTGCCAGCAGCCAGATCAGGGGTCCGCAAGAGACCCAGTACTTC	CASSQIRGPQETQYF	TRBJ2-5	-	TRBV7-7	-
TGTGCCTACCACCCAGGGTACGAGACCCAGTACTTC	CAYHPGYETQYF	TRBJ2-5	-	TRBV30	-
TGTGCCAGCAGTTTAAGGCGGCAGGGAGGGCGGAGCGAGCAGTACTTC	CASSLRRQGGRSEQYF	TRBJ2-7	TRBD2	TRBV27	-
TGTGCCAGCAGCTCTTCCCGGACTAGCGGGTCCCAAGAGACCCAGTACTTC	CASSSSRTSGSQETQYF	TRBJ2-5	TRBD2	TRBV9	-
TGCGCCAGCAGCTTCACGACAGGGGTAGGGGCCAACGTCCTGACTTTC	CASSFTTGVGANVLTF	TRBJ2-6	TRBD1	TRBV5-1	-
TGTGCCTGGAGAAGGGTCCCGGGGGAGACCCAGTACTTC	CAWRRVPGETQYF	TRBJ2-5	-	TRBV30	-
TGTGCCAGCAGCACCAAGATCGGGGGAGGGAGGCAAGAGACCCAGTACTTC	CASSTKIGGGRQETQYF	TRBJ2-5	TRBD2	TRBV5-4	-
TGTGCCAGCAGTGTAGCGGGAGGAACAGATACGCAGTATTTT	CASSVAGGTDTQYF	TRBJ2-3	TRBD2	TRBV5-6	-
TGTGCCAGCAGCCAAACGGGACATAGCAATCAGCCCCAGCATTTT	CASSQTGHSNQPQHF	TRBJ1-5	-	TRBV16	-
TGTGCCAGCAGCTCACTCACAGGGGGCGGTTATGGCTACACCTTC	CASSSLTGGGYGYTF	TRBJ1-2	TRBD1	TRBV9	-
TGTGCCTACCATAGACGGGGGAGGGGTAATGAAAAACTGTTTTTT	CAYHRRGRGNEKLFF	TRBJ1-4	-	TRBV30	-
TGTGCCAGCAGCCTGCGACTAGCGGGGGCGACGCAGTATTTT	CASSLRLAGATQYF	TRBJ2-3	TRBD2	TRBV7-2	-
TGCGCCAGCAGCGGACTGGTGTCCACAGATACGCAGTATTTT	CASSGLVSTDTQYF	TRBJ2-3	-	TRBV5-1	-
TGTGCCACCCGGGACAGGGGTTCCCCAGATACGCAGTATTTT	CATRDRGSPDTQYF	TRBJ2-3	TRBD1	TRBV6-1	-
TGTGCCAGCAGCTTCATTAGCGGGCTTAGCACAGATACGCAGTATTTT	CASSFISGLSTDTQYF	TRBJ2-3	TRBD2	TRBV5-6	-
TGTGCCAGCAGCTTGGCCCGCGCAGGGTGGCCCTACGAGCAGTACTTC	CASSLARAGWPYEQYF	TRBJ2-7	-	TRBV5-5	-
TGTGCCAGCAGTTACGTCCTAGCGGGGGGCTCCTACGAGCAGTACTTC	CASSYVLAGGSYEQYF	TRBJ2-7	TRBD2	TRBV6-5	-
TGTGCCAGCAGCTTCGTAAAACTAGCGGGAGGTGGGAATGAGCAGTTCTTC	CASSFVKLAGGGNEQFF	TRBJ2-1	TRBD2	TRBV5-4	once
TGCGCCAGCAGCCAAGTGAGTGTATCCGGAAACACCATATATTTT	CASSQVSVSGNTIYF	TRBJ1-3	-	TRBV4-1	-